The present entry profiles one T cell receptor beta chain with its context. The data belong to a study of blood T cell repertoires in COVID-19. Assay used: immunoSEQ multiplex PCR; TCRdb lists only in-frame clones, some missing. The table includes 130,000 or so clones, less than 90% detected once. This CDR3 has 14 amino acids. The V gene's germline CDR1 is SQVTM and CDR2 ANQGSEA. V was clipped by 4 bases and J by 5 bases; unmatched bases: 6. Allocation to cohorts depended on clinical history reported by the participants. The J gene is TRBJ1-1, the V gene TRBV29-1; 11 bases are shared with TRBD1. Material: PBMCs or T cells enriched from blood (not recorded which). The source of this sequence is a man aged 30-40 years who had recovered from COVID-19. The CDR3 nucleotides read TGCAGCGTTGCCCGGGACAGGGGGGTTACTGAAGCTTTCTTT. It translates to CSVARDRGVTEAFF.